This is a list of T cell receptor beta chains from one sample in a study of T cell responses to AZD1222 COVID-19 vaccine. TCRdb keeps only in-frame clones here, not all; method: immunoSEQ multiplex PCR. The sample lists roughly 150,000 clones, 80% to 95% seen once, with less than 4.5% in the top ten. Sequencing was performed on peripheral blood, taken on day 0 of AZD1222 vaccination. The source of these receptors is an adult in good health. Both conserved end residues are part of each CDR3. Each record gives: D gene, clone size, V gene, J gene, CDR3 protein, CDR3 DNA. D genes are given only for firm matches. Not all rows give a size; the values are once, few, many and, for expanded clones, a class.

D: TRBD1; size: -; V: TRBV5-1; J: TRBJ2-3; CDR3: CASGQGTTDTQYF; DNA: TGCGCCAGTGGACAGGGAACCACAGATACGCAGTATTTT
D: TRBD1; size: -; V: TRBV18; J: TRBJ1-2; CDR3: CASSAYRGGYGYTF; DNA: TGTGCCAGCTCAGCCTACAGGGGTGGGTATGGCTACACCTTC
D: -; size: -; V: TRBV5-8; J: TRBJ2-7; CDR3: CASSSGDRTTYEQYF; DNA: TGTGCCAGCAGCTCGGGCGACAGGACGACCTACGAGCAGTACTTC
D: TRBD2; size: once; V: TRBV10-1; J: TRBJ2-7; CDR3: CASSGSGGSYEQYF; DNA: TGCGCCAGCAGTGGTAGCGGGGGTTCCTACGAGCAGTACTTC
D: TRBD2; size: -; V: TRBV5-1; J: TRBJ2-5; CDR3: CASSYTFRRGSETQYF; DNA: TGCGCCAGCAGCTATACATTTCGGCGGGGGTCGGAGACCCAGTACTTC
D: -; size: -; V: TRBV7-9; J: TRBJ2-7; CDR3: CASSLDPPRTELYEQYF; DNA: TGTGCCAGCAGCCTCGACCCCCCCCGGACAGAACTTTACGAGCAGTACTTC
D: -; size: -; V: TRBV19; J: TRBJ2-1; CDR3: CASSIRGGLRGRRNEQFF; DNA: TGTGCCAGTAGTATTAGGGGGGGATTGAGGGGCAGGCGCAATGAGCAGTTCTTC
D: -; size: -; V: TRBV3-1/TRBV3-2; J: TRBJ2-7; CDR3: CASSPAVPSHEQYF; DNA: TGTGCCAGCAGCCCAGCGGTGCCGAGCCACGAGCAGTACTTC
D: -; size: -; V: TRBV3-1/TRBV3-2; J: TRBJ2-5; CDR3: CASSQRQRQETQYF; DNA: TGTGCCAGCAGCCAAAGACAAAGGCAAGAGACCCAGTACTTC
D: TRBD2; size: -; V: TRBV7-2; J: TRBJ2-6; CDR3: CASSLAGGAGANVLTF; DNA: TGTGCCAGCAGCTTAGCCGGGGGGGCTGGGGCCAACGTCCTGACTTTC
D: -; size: -; V: TRBV3-1/TRBV3-2; J: TRBJ2-1; CDR3: CASSQRSEREQFF; DNA: TGTGCCAGCAGCCAACGTTCGGAGAGGGAGCAGTTCTTC
D: -; size: -; V: TRBV5-1; J: TRBJ1-6; CDR3: CASSLSGGDNSPLHF; DNA: TGCGCCAGCAGCTTGTCGGGGGGCGATAATTCACCCCTCCACTTT
D: -; size: -; V: TRBV27; J: TRBJ2-7; CDR3: CASSLLGAYEQYF; DNA: TGTGCCAGCAGTTTACTGGGGGCCTACGAGCAGTACTTC
D: TRBD2; size: -; V: TRBV5-4; J: TRBJ2-1; CDR3: CASSSLAGYNEQFF; DNA: TGTGCCAGCAGCTCTTTAGCGGGGTACAATGAGCAGTTCTTC
D: TRBD2; size: -; V: TRBV29-1; J: TRBJ2-1; CDR3: CSVERREAIDEQFF; DNA: TGCAGCGTTGAGAGGCGGGAGGCGATCGATGAGCAGTTCTTC
D: -; size: once; V: TRBV29-1; J: TRBJ1-3; CDR3: CSVDVGSGGNTIYF; DNA: TGCAGCGTTGACGTGGGGAGTGGCGGAAACACCATATATTTT
D: TRBD1; size: once; V: TRBV19; J: TRBJ2-7; CDR3: CASSILGTGGRTYEQYF; DNA: TGTGCCAGTAGTATACTCGGGACAGGGGGAAGGACCTACGAGCAGTACTTC
D: -; size: once; V: TRBV25-1; J: TRBJ2-3; CDR3: CASSDSGNTQYF; DNA: TGTGCCAGCAGTGATTCAGGGAATACGCAGTATTTT
D: -; size: -; V: TRBV14; J: TRBJ2-2; CDR3: CASSPLRGRHGELFF; DNA: TGTGCCAGCAGCCCCCTCAGGGGCCGGCACGGGGAGCTGTTTTTT
D: -; size: -; V: TRBV19; J: TRBJ2-7; CDR3: CASSRHRSYEQYF; DNA: TGTGCCAGTTCGCGACACCGATCCTACGAGCAGTACTTC
D: TRBD2; size: -; V: TRBV3-1/TRBV3-2; J: TRBJ2-1; CDR3: CASSPRVGLAEPYNEQFF; DNA: TGTGCCAGCAGCCCACGAGTCGGACTAGCGGAGCCGTACAATGAGCAGTTCTTC
D: TRBD2; size: -; V: TRBV4-3; J: TRBJ2-3; CDR3: CASSQDRAGGPGDTQYF; DNA: TGCGCCAGCAGCCAAGACCGGGCGGGAGGGCCGGGAGATACGCAGTATTTT
D: -; size: -; V: TRBV6-5; J: TRBJ2-7; CDR3: CASIGSYEQYF; DNA: TGTGCCAGCATCGGAAGCTACGAGCAGTACTTC
D: TRBD1; size: few; V: TRBV7-2; J: TRBJ1-2; CDR3: CASSARDRGYGYTF; DNA: TGTGCCAGCAGCGCCCGGGACAGGGGCTATGGCTACACCTTC
D: TRBD1; size: -; V: TRBV28; J: TRBJ2-5; CDR3: CASSTRTGQETQYF; DNA: TGTGCCAGCAGTACAAGGACAGGGCAAGAGACCCAGTACTTC
D: TRBD1; size: once; V: TRBV6-5; J: TRBJ2-3; CDR3: CASSRQGGSTDTQYF; DNA: TGTGCCAGCAGCAGACAGGGCGGAAGCACAGATACGCAGTATTTT
D: -; size: -; V: TRBV19; J: TRBJ2-5; CDR3: CASSNLKTQYF; DNA: TGTGCCAGTAGTAATCTGAAGACCCAGTACTTC
D: TRBD1; size: -; V: TRBV2; J: TRBJ1-4; CDR3: CASSEDRGREKLFF; DNA: TGTGCCAGCAGTGAAGACAGGGGTCGTGAAAAACTGTTTTTT
D: -; size: -; V: TRBV6-5; J: TRBJ1-3; CDR3: CASFSGNTIYF; DNA: TGTGCCAGCTTTTCTGGAAACACCATATATTTT
D: -; size: -; V: TRBV5-1; J: TRBJ1-1; CDR3: CASSSTGTPQRVNTEAFF; DNA: TGCGCCAGCAGCTCAACCGGGACACCCCAGAGAGTGAACACTGAAGCTTTCTTT
D: TRBD1; size: -; V: TRBV28; J: TRBJ2-7; CDR3: CASSSPTGLGEQYF; DNA: TGTGCCAGCAGTTCCCCGACAGGGTTGGGCGAGCAGTACTTC
D: -; size: -; V: TRBV6-5; J: TRBJ1-6; CDR3: CASKEAYNSPLHF; DNA: TGTGCCAGCAAGGAGGCCTATAATTCACCCCTCCACTTT
D: -; size: -; V: TRBV4-1; J: TRBJ1-5; CDR3: CASSQDGEGGNQPQHF; DNA: TGCGCCAGCAGCCAAGATGGAGAGGGCGGCAATCAGCCCCAGCATTTT
D: -; size: -; V: TRBV15; J: TRBJ1-5; CDR3: CATSRDRGSVPQHF; DNA: TGTGCCACCAGCAGAGATAGGGGTTCTGTACCCCAGCATTTT
D: -; size: -; V: TRBV7-6; J: TRBJ1-6; CDR3: CASSRGAQYNSPLHF; DNA: TGTGCCAGCAGCCGGGGGGCTCAGTATAATTCACCCCTCCACTTT
D: -; size: -; V: TRBV12-1; J: TRBJ1-5; CDR3: CASSSGHREGQPQHF; DNA: TGTGCCAGCAGCTCGGGCCACAGGGAGGGCCAGCCCCAGCATTTT
D: TRBD1; size: once; V: TRBV24-1; J: TRBJ2-7; CDR3: CATSDVTGFVGEQYF; DNA: TGTGCCACCAGTGATGTGACAGGGTTCGTGGGGGAGCAGTACTTC
D: -; size: once; V: TRBV28; J: TRBJ1-5; CDR3: CASSRSLRGSNQPQHF; DNA: TGTGCCAGCAGCAGGAGTCTAAGGGGCAGCAATCAGCCCCAGCATTTT
D: -; size: -; V: TRBV5-1; J: TRBJ2-2; CDR3: CASRFKVVTGELFF; DNA: TGCGCCAGCAGATTCAAAGTAGTCACCGGGGAGCTGTTTTTT